This entry describes one T cell receptor (beta chain). Its specific antigen is unknown. No much larger clonotype is one base removed from it; base qualities were not supplied. From cysteine to phenylalanine, the CDR3 is 14 amino acids long. Only CDR3 DNA is held: 42 bases, read in frame from base 1. At the junction V is shortened by 6 bases and J by 9 bases; bases outside the gene matches: 9. CDR1 and CDR2 were assigned from the germline V gene as MDHEN and SYDVKM. Each donor gave one peripheral blood draw, approximately 0.11 L on average, collected into heparinised tubes. A BD FACSAria II was used to sort naive, central memory, regulatory and stem cell-like memory CD4+ T cells with a panel that included CD45RO, CCR7, CD25, CD127, CD95 and CD27. Every sorted population had a purity above 95%. PBMCs were isolated right away by Lymphoprep density gradient centrifugation and were stained directly, without culture. To minimize batch effects, samples were stained and sorted in pairs, one healthy donor with one patient per experiment.

The entire isolated RNA was reverse transcribed using the High Capacity cDNA Reverse Transcription Kit, and thus expressed TCRB transcripts were sequenced. Deep immunoSEQ sequencing was performed on naive, central memory and regulatory T cell samples, with an average of roughly 4 million total reads per sample. Sorted cells were lysed in RLT buffer, and RNA was extracted using DNase-treated RNeasy Micro or Mini kits according to cell number. Each cell subset was processed separately to prevent cross-contamination, with patient and healthy donor samples processed together. Using the immunoSEQ multiplex PCR, TCRB sequences were amplified from cDNA into 87-bp fragments spanning the CDR3 region. Sequencing of the amplicons was done on the Illumina HiSeq platform. From the authors' description of their analysis: Synthetic template baselines were used to correct PCR bias computationally, reads within Hamming distance 2 were collapsed together, and singletons that could not be merged were discarded. Reads were aligned to IMGT to assign V, D and J genes, CDR3 length, and insertions or deletions at six rearrangement sites. Within each subset, clonotype counts were normalized to the number of sorted cells before true diversity and Gini coefficients were calculated with the tcR R package. The overlap coefficient, calculated on TCRB nucleotide sequences, was used to measure repertoire sharing. This is the immuneACCESS table as TCRdb keeps it, with only in-frame sequences that have V and J called. A part of the clones is gone; compared with another copy, unresolved V genes explain less than half, and the rest is unexplained. The V and J calls and clone size come from that table; D and trimming were worked out from the DNA. In this sample the table shows about 190,000 clones, about 7.8% of which occur a single time. Of the sample, roughly 0.97% falls within the top ten clones.

The sample belongs to a study of beta chain features in type 1 diabetes (dated by TCRdb to the late 2010s). Study-wide context: Mean age, gender distribution, total cell number and subset yield did not differ between patients and healthy donors. A total of approximately 100 million sorted cells were examined across all samples, and the number of cells per subset was strongly correlated with RNA yield. The study compared the TCRB repertoires of sorted circulating CD4+ T cell subsets in recently diagnosed type 1 diabetes patients with those in matched healthy donors. Whereas all 30 or so donors provided naive and central memory subsets, regulatory and stem cell-like memory subsets were isolated from just 8 patients and about 8 healthy donors. Overall results and qualifications from the work: Shorter templates might be favored by PCR, yet because patient and control samples were amplified and corrected together, any such skew would affect both groups equally. Because the HLA sub-analyses included only small numbers of individuals, any influence of HLA type on TCRB rearrangement was left unresolved. Naive, central memory and regulatory TCRB repertoires appeared to be more similar among patients than among healthy donors. In all four CD4+ subsets, TCRB CDR3 length was moderately but significantly shorter in type 1 diabetes patients. Patients with type 1 diabetes made fewer insertions and deleted more nucleotides at VDJ recombination sites, implying thymic rearrangement abnormalities. Because cDNA rather than genomic DNA was sequenced, highly expressing activated cells could have been over-represented, although no difference in activation and CD3 levels was found between groups.

The source is a woman between 35 and 50 years old with type 1 diabetes. The chain is assembled from TRBV28 and TRBJ2-2; 8 of the junction bases match TRBD1. Sequencing used central memory CD4+ T cells from blood. The DNA reads as follows: TGTGCCAGCAGAAACGACAGGGGTTCTAGGGAGCTGTTTTTT. Its translation is CASRNDRGSRELFF.